This TCR beta chain comes out of a study of lymphopenia after photon versus proton radiotherapy. Findings and limits, study-wide: Only patients who died were analyzed for survival; proton advantage is unproven. After the lymphocyte nadir, photon-treated repertoires showed oligoclonal expansion, especially of CD8+ Temra cells. Proton therapy kept repertoires fairly stable, unlike photons, which gained effector/memory cells.

Germline CDR1 MNHEY, CDR2 SVGAGI. Germline trimming cut 6 bases from V and 6 bases from J; bases unmatched to any gene: 6. The CDR3 contains 15 residues. As to this clone: Its specificity is not known.

Sequencing was performed with immunoSEQ multiplex PCR; in TCRdb, only in-frame clones are kept and a portion is missing. Of almost 25,000 clones listed, nearly 85% are singletons. This sample comprised peripheral blood, obtained from a patient treated with proton-based radiotherapy. The source of this sequence is a woman in her 70s with pancreatic cancer. The V gene is TRBV6-5, the J gene TRBJ2-2; 11 bases align to TRBD2. In DNA, the CDR3 is TGTGCCAGCAGGCTACTAGCGGGAGCGTCCGGGGAGCTGTTTTTT. Protein sequence: CASRLLAGASGELFF.